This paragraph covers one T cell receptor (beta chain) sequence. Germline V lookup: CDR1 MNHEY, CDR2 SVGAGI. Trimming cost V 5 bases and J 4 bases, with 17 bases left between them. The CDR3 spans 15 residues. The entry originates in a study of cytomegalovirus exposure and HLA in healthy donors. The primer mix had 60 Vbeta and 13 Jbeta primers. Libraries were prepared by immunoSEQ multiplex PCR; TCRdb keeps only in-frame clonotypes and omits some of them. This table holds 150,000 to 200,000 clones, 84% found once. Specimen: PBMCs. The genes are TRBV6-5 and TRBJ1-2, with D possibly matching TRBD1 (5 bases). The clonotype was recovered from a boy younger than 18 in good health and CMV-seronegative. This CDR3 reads CASSPRQPGRYGYTF. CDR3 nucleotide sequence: TGTGCCAGCAGTCCGAGACAGCCCGGGCGCTATGGCTACACCTTC.